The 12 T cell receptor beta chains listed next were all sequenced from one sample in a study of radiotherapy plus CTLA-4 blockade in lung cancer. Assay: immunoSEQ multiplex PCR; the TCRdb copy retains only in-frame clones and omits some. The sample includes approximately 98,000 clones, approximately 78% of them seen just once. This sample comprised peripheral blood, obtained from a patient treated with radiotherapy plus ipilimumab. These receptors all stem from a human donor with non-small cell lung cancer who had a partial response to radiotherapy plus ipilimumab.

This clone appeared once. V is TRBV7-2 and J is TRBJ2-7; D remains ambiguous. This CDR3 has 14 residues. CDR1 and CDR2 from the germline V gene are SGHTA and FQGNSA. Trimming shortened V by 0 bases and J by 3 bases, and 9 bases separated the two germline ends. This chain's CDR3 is CASSLAQHYYEQYF. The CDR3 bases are TGTGCCAGCAGCTTAGCCCAACACTACTACGAGCAGTACTTC.

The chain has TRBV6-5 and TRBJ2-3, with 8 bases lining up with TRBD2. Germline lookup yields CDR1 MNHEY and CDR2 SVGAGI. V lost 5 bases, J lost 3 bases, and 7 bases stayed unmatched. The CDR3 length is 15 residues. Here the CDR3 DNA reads TGTGCCAGCAGTCCCGGGGGACTAGGAACAGATACGCAGTATTTT. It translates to CASSPGGLGTDTQYF.

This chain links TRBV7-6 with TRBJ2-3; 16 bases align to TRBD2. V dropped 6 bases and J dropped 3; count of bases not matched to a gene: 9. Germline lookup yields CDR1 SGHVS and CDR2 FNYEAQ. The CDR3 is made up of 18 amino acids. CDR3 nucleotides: TGTGCCAGCAGTCCAGGGACTAGCGGGAGGGCCAAGACAGATACGCAGTATTTT. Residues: CASSPGTSGRAKTDTQYF.

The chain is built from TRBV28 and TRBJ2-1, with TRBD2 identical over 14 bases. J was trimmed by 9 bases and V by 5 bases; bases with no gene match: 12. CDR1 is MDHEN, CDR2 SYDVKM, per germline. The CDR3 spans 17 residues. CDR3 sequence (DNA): TGTGCCAGCAGTCCGACTAGCGGGAGGGCCGGGGGAAGTGAGCAGTTCTTC. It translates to CASSPTSGRAGGSEQFF. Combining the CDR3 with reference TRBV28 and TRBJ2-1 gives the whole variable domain DVKVTQSSRYLVKRTGEKVFLECVQDMDHENMFWYRQDPGLGLRLIYFSYDVKMKEKGDIPEGYSVSREKKERFSLILESASTNQTSMYLCASSPTSGRAGGSEQFFGPGTRLTVL.

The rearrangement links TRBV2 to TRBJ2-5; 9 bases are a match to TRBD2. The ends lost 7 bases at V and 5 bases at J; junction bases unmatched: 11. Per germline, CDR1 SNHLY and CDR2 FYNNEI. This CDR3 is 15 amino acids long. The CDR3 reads CASTRGGGRVETQYF. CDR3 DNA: TGTGCCAGCACGCGCGGGGGGGGGCGCGTGGAGACCCAGTACTTC.

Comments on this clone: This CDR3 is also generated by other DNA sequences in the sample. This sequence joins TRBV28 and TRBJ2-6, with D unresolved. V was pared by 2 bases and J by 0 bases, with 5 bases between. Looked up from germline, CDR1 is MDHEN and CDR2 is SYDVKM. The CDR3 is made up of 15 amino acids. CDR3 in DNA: TGTGCCAGCAGTTTAGGCGGCTCTGGGGCCAACGTCCTGACTTTC. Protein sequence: CASSLGGSGANVLTF.

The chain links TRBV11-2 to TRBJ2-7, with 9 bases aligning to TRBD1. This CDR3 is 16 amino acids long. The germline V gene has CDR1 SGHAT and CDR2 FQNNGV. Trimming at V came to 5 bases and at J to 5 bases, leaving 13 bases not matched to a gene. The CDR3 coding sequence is TGTGCCAGCAGCCTTATGGCCGGGACAGGGTCTGACGAGCAGTACTTC. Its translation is CASSLMAGTGSDEQYF.

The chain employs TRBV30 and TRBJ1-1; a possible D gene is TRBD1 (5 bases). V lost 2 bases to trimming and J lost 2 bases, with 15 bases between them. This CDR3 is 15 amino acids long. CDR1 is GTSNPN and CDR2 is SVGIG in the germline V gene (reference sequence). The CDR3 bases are TGTGCCTGGAGTTCTGATGACAGCGCAAACACTGAAGCTTTCTTT. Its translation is CAWSSDDSANTEAFF.

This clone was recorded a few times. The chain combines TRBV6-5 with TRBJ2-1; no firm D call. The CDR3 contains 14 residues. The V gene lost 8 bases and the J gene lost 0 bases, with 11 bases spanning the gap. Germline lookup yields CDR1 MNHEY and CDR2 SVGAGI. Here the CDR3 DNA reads TGTGCCAGCTCAGAATCAAGCTCCTACAATGAGCAGTTCTTC. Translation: CASSESSSYNEQFF.

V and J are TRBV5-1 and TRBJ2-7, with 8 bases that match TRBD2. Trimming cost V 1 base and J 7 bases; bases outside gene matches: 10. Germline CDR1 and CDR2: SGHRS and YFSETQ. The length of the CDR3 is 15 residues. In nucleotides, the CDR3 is TGCGCCAGCAGCTTGTCGTTAGCGGGGACGCGGGAGCAGTACTTC. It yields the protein CASSLSLAGTREQYF.

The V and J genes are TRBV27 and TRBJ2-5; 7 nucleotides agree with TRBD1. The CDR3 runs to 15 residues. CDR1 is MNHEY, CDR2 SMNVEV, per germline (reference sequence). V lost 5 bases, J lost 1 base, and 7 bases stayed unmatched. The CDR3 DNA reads TGTGCCAGCAGTCCCATTGGACAGGTCCAAGAGACCCAGTACTTC. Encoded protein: CASSPIGQVQETQYF.

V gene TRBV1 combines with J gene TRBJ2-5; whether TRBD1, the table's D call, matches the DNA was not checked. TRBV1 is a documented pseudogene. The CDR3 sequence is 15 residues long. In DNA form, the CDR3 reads TGCACCAGCAGCCAAGGGACGAGGGGGCGGGAGACCCAGTACTTC. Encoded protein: CTSSQGTRGRETQYF.